This T cell receptor beta chain was sequenced in a study of cytomegalovirus exposure and HLA in healthy donors. This CDR3 has 15 residues. The trim removed 2 bases at V and 3 bases at J, leaving 5 bases unmatched. In germline, CDR1 is SEHNR, CDR2 FQNEAQ (reference sequence). The study ran its PCR with 60 Vbeta and 13 Jbeta primers. Sequenced by immunoSEQ multiplex PCR; TCRdb stores in-frame clones only, minus some. The sample contains 150,000 to 200,000 clones, around 87% of which appear only once. The TCR was taken from a woman aged 18-35 years in good health and CMV-seronegative. V is TRBV7-9 and J is TRBJ2-7; 9 nucleotides agree with TRBD1. Sequenced: PBMCs. The CDR3 DNA sequence: TGTGCCAGCAGCTTATACAGGGGGCACGTCTACGAGCAGTACTTC. Protein product: CASSLYRGHVYEQYF.